Listed below are T cell receptor beta chains from one sample, sequenced in a study of blood T cell repertoires in COVID-19. This table comes from immunoSEQ multiplex PCR, and its TCRdb copy is limited to in-frame clones, with some not included. The repertoire holds roughly 38,000 clones, approximately 80% seen once, with about 9.1% in the top ten. Sequenced material: peripheral blood. Receptors were obtained from a man aged 60 to 69 in a cohort sampled during active COVID-19. The CDR3 runs from the conserved cysteine through the conserved F or W. The D gene is left open where the match is weak. The size field is filled for only some rows; it gives once, few, many or a size class.

CDR3nt | CDR3aa | j_gene | abundance | d_gene | v_gene
TGTGCCATCTCCCAGACAGGGGGCAAAGGGGCCAATGAGCAGTTCTTC | CAISQTGGKGANEQFF | TRBJ2-1 | NA | TRBD1 | TRBV10-3
TGCGCCAGCAGCACGGGACAGGGGGCGAGTGAGCAGTACTTC | CASSTGQGASEQYF | TRBJ2-7 | NA | TRBD1 | TRBV5-1
TGTGCCAGCAGCGGGGCAAGCTCCTACAATGAGCAGTTCTTC | CASSGASSYNEQFF | TRBJ2-1 | NA | NA | TRBV9
TGTGCCAGCAGCTTAGGCAGATCCTATGGCTACACCTTC | CASSLGRSYGYTF | TRBJ1-2 | NA | NA | TRBV7-2
TGTGCCAGCAGCTTCCAGGGGAGCCACGAGCAGTACTTC | CASSFQGSHEQYF | TRBJ2-7 | NA | NA | TRBV5-4
TGTGCCAGCAGCCCGGGGACTAGCCGGAACACCGGGGAGCTGTTTTTT | CASSPGTSRNTGELFF | TRBJ2-2 | once | TRBD2 | TRBV7-2
TGTGCCAGCAGCTTGGCCTCTGCCACCCTGAGGGTAACCGGGGAGCTGTTTTTT | CASSLASATLRVTGELFF | TRBJ2-2 | NA | NA | TRBV7-9
TGTGCCTGGAGTGTCAGCGCAGATACGCAGTATTTT | CAWSVSADTQYF | TRBJ2-3 | NA | NA | TRBV30
TGTGCCAGCAACAGGGACTATAGCAATCAGCCCCAGCATTTT | CASNRDYSNQPQHF | TRBJ1-5 | NA | NA | TRBV6-5
TGCGCCAGCAGCTACGGGAGAGCGAACACCGGGGAGCTGTTTTTT | CASSYGRANTGELFF | TRBJ2-2 | NA | NA | TRBV5-1
TGTGCCAGCAGTGGACAGGGGGCAGGCCCCACAGATACGCAGTATTTT | CASSGQGAGPTDTQYF | TRBJ2-3 | NA | TRBD1 | TRBV28
TGTGCCAGCAGCCCCGTAAGCGGGGGGGCGTACGAGCAGTACTTC | CASSPVSGGAYEQYF | TRBJ2-7 | NA | TRBD2 | TRBV5-6
TGTGCCAGCAGTGTAGGGCAGGGTTTGTCACCCCTCCACTTT | CASSVGQGLSPLHF | TRBJ1-6 | NA | NA | TRBV2
TGTGCCACCAGTGAACCCACTGGACAGAGCTCCTACAATGAGCAGTTCTTC | CATSEPTGQSSYNEQFF | TRBJ2-1 | NA | NA | TRBV24-1
TGTGCCTGCACAGGGGGCGCAGGCGGGGAGCTGTTTTTT | CACTGGAGGELFF | TRBJ2-2 | NA | TRBD1 | TRBV28
TGCGCCAGCAGTCCCGGGACTAGGCTCACAGATACGCAGTATTTT | CASSPGTRLTDTQYF | TRBJ2-3 | NA | TRBD2 | TRBV10-2
TGCGCCAGCAGGGGACCGGGACAGGGGAACACCGGGGAGCTGTTTTTT | CASRGPGQGNTGELFF | TRBJ2-2 | NA | TRBD1 | TRBV5-1
TGTGCCAGCAGCGTAGGGACTAGCGGGGTACGCTCCTACAATGAGCAGTTCTTC | CASSVGTSGVRSYNEQFF | TRBJ2-1 | NA | TRBD2 | TRBV9
TGTGCCTGGAGTGTACACCGGGCCGGGGAGCTGTTTTTT | CAWSVHRAGELFF | TRBJ2-2 | NA | NA | TRBV30
TGTGCCGCCGGGACAGGAAACTATGGCTACACCTTC | CAAGTGNYGYTF | TRBJ1-2 | NA | TRBD1 | TRBV12-3/TRBV12-4
TGTGCCAGCAGCCCGAGGTGGATCACAGATACGCAGTATTTT | CASSPRWITDTQYF | TRBJ2-3 | few | NA | TRBV9
TGTGCCAGCAGTCTCGGGACTCGGGACACCGGGGAGCTGTTTTTT | CASSLGTRDTGELFF | TRBJ2-2 | NA | NA | TRBV3-1/TRBV3-2
TGTGCCACCAGCCGAGGGGGCTCAACTGAAGCTTTCTTT | CATSRGGSTEAFF | TRBJ1-1 | NA | TRBD1 | TRBV15
TGTGCCAGCGCCACAGGGGATCATGAAAAACTGTTTTTT | CASATGDHEKLFF | TRBJ1-4 | NA | TRBD1 | TRBV18
TGCGCCAGCAGCCAGGGGGAATTGGGTGAAAAACTGTTTTTT | CASSQGELGEKLFF | TRBJ1-4 | NA | TRBD1 | TRBV5-1
TGTGCCAGCAGTTTATCCGGCGGAACGAACACCGGGGAGCTGTTTTTT | CASSLSGGTNTGELFF | TRBJ2-2 | NA | NA | TRBV28
TGTGCCATCAGTGTGCAACAGGGTCATGGCTACACCTTC | CAISVQQGHGYTF | TRBJ1-2 | few | NA | TRBV10-3
TGTGCCACCCTCCGGGAACTAGCGGGAGGGGGGGGTGAGCAGTTCTTC | CATLRELAGGGGEQFF | TRBJ2-1 | NA | TRBD2 | TRBV2
TGTGCCAGCTCACTAGGGATGACAGGGAGGTCATTATCCGGAAACACCATATATTTT | CASSLGMTGRSLSGNTIYF | TRBJ1-3 | NA | TRBD1 | TRBV18
TGTGCCACCACTAGCGGGTCACACAATGAGCAGTTCTTC | CATTSGSHNEQFF | TRBJ2-1 | NA | TRBD2 | TRBV7-2
TGTGCCAGCAGAGGAGGACAGGGGGTATCTGAAGCTTTCTTT | CASRGGQGVSEAFF | TRBJ1-1 | once | TRBD1 | TRBV6-5
TGCGCCAGCAGTATCGCCGGCTCCTACGAGCAGTACTTC | CASSIAGSYEQYF | TRBJ2-7 | few | NA | TRBV4-1
TGTGCCAGCAGTGACCGGACCAGGGGCTCTGAAGCTTTCTTT | CASSDRTRGSEAFF | TRBJ1-1 | few | NA | TRBV2
TGTGCCAGCAGTTCCCCGGGACAGGGGGCGAGGGAGACCCAGTACTTC | CASSSPGQGARETQYF | TRBJ2-5 | NA | TRBD1 | TRBV28
TGTGCCAGCAGTTACGTACCGGACGGGAAGACTGAAGCTTTCTTT | CASSYVPDGKTEAFF | TRBJ1-1 | NA | NA | TRBV6-6
TGTGCCAGCAGTCCCGACTCGCTCAATCAGCCCCAGCATTTT | CASSPDSLNQPQHF | TRBJ1-5 | NA | NA | TRBV27
TGTGCCAGCAGCTCCCCGGGGGATACTGAAGCTTTCTTT | CASSSPGDTEAFF | TRBJ1-1 | NA | NA | TRBV7-2
TGTGCCAGCAGCTTATCAGCGGGGGTCTACAATGAGCAGTTCTTC | CASSLSAGVYNEQFF | TRBJ2-1 | NA | TRBD2 | TRBV7-9
TGTGCCAGCAGCCCTGTGCAGGGCAGGCTGTTTTTT | CASSPVQGRLFF | TRBJ2-2 | few | NA | TRBV27
TGCAGTGCTAGTAAATCGGCGGGAAATACCGGGGAGCTGTTTTTT | CSASKSAGNTGELFF | TRBJ2-2 | NA | NA | TRBV20-1
TGTGCCACCAGTGACACAGGAGCCTCTAAGGGCTACACCTTC | CATSDTGASKGYTF | TRBJ1-2 | NA | NA | TRBV24-1
TGTGCCAGCAGAGTGACAGTAGACACAATTCGCACTGAAGCTTTCTTT | CASRVTVDTIRTEAFF | TRBJ1-1 | once | NA | TRBV21-1
TGTGCCAGCAGCTTAGCGGGGAGGGGGAGGGACAATGAGCAGTTCTTC | CASSLAGRGRDNEQFF | TRBJ2-1 | NA | NA | TRBV7-9
TGTGCCAGCAGACAGGGTTTTGATTCACCCCTCCACTTT | CASRQGFDSPLHF | TRBJ1-6 | NA | NA | TRBV6-5
TGCAGCGTGGGACAGTTAACCCTTAACAATGAGCAGTTCTTC | CSVGQLTLNNEQFF | TRBJ2-1 | NA | TRBD1 | TRBV29-1
TGTGCCAGCGGGGACAGGGCAGATACGCAGTATTTT | CASGDRADTQYF | TRBJ2-3 | NA | TRBD1 | TRBV28
TGTGCCAGCTCACCTGGGCGACAGCGAAATAGCAATCAGCCCCAGCATTTT | CASSPGRQRNSNQPQHF | TRBJ1-5 | NA | NA | TRBV18
TGTGCCAGCAGCCAGGTGGAGGGGAACACTGAAGCTTTCTTT | CASSQVEGNTEAFF | TRBJ1-1 | once | NA | TRBV3-1/TRBV3-2
TGTGCCAGCTCACCCGCCGGGTCCGGGGAGCTGTTTTTT | CASSPAGSGELFF | TRBJ2-2 | NA | NA | TRBV18
TGTGCCAGTCGACACCTACCAGGGGAGTATTCTGAAGCTTTCTTT | CASRHLPGEYSEAFF | TRBJ1-1 | NA | NA | TRBV19
TGTGCCAGCAGACCCCGACAGCTACGGAATCAGCCCCAGCATTTT | CASRPRQLRNQPQHF | TRBJ1-5 | few | NA | TRBV28